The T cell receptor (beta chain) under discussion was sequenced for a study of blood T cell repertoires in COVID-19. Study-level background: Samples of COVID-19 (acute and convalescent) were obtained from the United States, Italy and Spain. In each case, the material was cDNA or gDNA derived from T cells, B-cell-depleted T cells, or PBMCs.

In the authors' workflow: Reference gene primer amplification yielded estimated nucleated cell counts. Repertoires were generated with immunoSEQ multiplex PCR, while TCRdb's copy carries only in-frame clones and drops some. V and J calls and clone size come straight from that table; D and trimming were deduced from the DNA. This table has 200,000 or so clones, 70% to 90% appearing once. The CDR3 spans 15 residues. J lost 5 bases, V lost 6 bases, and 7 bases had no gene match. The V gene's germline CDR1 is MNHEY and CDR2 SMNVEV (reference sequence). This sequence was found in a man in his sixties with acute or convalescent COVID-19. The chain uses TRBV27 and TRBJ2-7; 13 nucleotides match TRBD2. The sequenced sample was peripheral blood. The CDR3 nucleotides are TGTGCCAGCAGCTCGGGGACTAGCGGGACCGACGAGCAGTACTTC. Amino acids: CASSSGTSGTDEQYF.